This passage covers 25 T cell receptor beta chains from one sample sequenced in a study of blood T cells in healthy people across ages. The second PCR ran 7 to 11 cycles with a sample-barcoded 5' primer and J-beta primers. Each CDR3 protein is one row after TCRdb ran MiXCR on the 5' RACE reads. The repertoire holds approximately 580,000 distinct CDR3 sequences, with nearly 25% as singletons. Separately, the same data were catalogued under a study of T cells of mothers and their children.

The sample was blood. Every receptor here comes from a boy between 10 and 17 years old in good health.

As regards this clonotype: A read error may explain this, as a much larger clone is one base away. The chain has TRBV5-5 and TRBJ2-5; 10 nucleotides match TRBD1. The better agreement between TRBJ2-7 and the DNA end casts doubt on the J call. The CDR3 extends over 18 amino acids. Germline loops: CDR1 SGHKS, CDR2 YYEKEE (reference sequence). The CDR3 coding sequence is TGTGCCAGCAGCTTGGATGGGGTCGGGACAGGGGTCGTCTACGAGCAGTACTTC. This sequence encodes CASSLDGVGTGVVYEQYF.

This clonotype came up once. This may arise from a read error, as a much more abundant clone is one base away. V and J are TRBV5-6 and TRBJ2-1, with TRBD2 matching 8 bases. The J call may be in error: the DNA end matches TRBJ2-7 better. This CDR3 has 14 residues. Germline CDR1 reads SGHDT; CDR2 reads YYEEEE. The CDR3 DNA follows: TGTGCCAGCAGCCTCCTAGCGGGTTCTCGCGAGCAGTACTTC. Translation: CASSLLAGSREQYF.

This chain uses TRBV7-6 with TRBJ1-4; 7 bases are shared with TRBD1. Germline values: CDR1 SGHVS, CDR2 FNYEAQ. V shed 5 bases, J shed 6 bases, and the junction held 12 bases outside the gene matches. The CDR3 contains 16 residues. The CDR3: CASSLKAQGRDEKLFF. The CDR3 nucleotides read TGTGCCAGCAGCCTTAAGGCACAGGGGCGAGATGAAAAACTGTTTTTT.

CDR3 loop: CASSLTQHQETQYF. In nucleotides, the CDR3 is TGTGCCAGCAGCTTAACACAGCACCAAGAGACCCAGTACTTC. V is TRBV7-3 and J is TRBJ2-5; no clear D gene. Germline assignment: CDR1 SGHTA and CDR2 FQGTGA. The V end was cut by 0 bases, the J end by 0 bases, with 5 bases between. This CDR3 contains 14 residues.

This clonotype was seen many times. The chain links TRBV28 to TRBJ2-5; TRBD2 agrees at 10 bases. V lost 4 bases, J lost 3 bases, and 11 bases stayed unmatched. CDR1 is MDHEN, CDR2 SYDVKM, per germline. The CDR3 is 17 amino acids. CDR3 DNA sequence: TGTGCCAGCAGTTCCTGGACTAGCGGTGATCTAAAAGAGACCCAGTACTTC. Amino acids: CASSSWTSGDLKETQYF.

The CDR3 nucleotides read TGCGCCAGCAGCCAAGATCGATTCGGCAGGCCCCTAGGTGAAAAACTGTTTTTT. It yields the protein CASSQDRFGRPLGEKLFF. The chain recombines TRBV4-3 with TRBJ1-4; D remains unclear. This CDR3 has 18 residues. Per germline, CDR1 LGHNA and CDR2 YSLEER. V lost 0 bases and J 7 bases, leaving 21 bases between the germline ends.

V is TRBV4-3 and J is TRBJ2-4, with D possibly TRBD1 on 6 matching bases. V was cut by 2 bases and J by 8 bases, with 16 bases left in between. Germline-derived CDR1 and CDR2 are LGHNA and YSLEER. This CDR3 comprises 15 residues. CDR3 nucleotide sequence: TGCGCCAGCAGCCAATCTACGCAGGGGAGAGACATTCAGTACTTC. This sequence encodes CASSQSTQGRDIQYF.

This clonotype has a handful of counts. The chain uses TRBV20-1 and TRBJ2-5, with 14 bases that match TRBD2. The J call may not be correct, given that the DNA end is closer to TRBJ2-1. The germline V gene has CDR1 DFQATT and CDR2 SNEGSKA (reference sequence). CDR3 length: 15 amino acids. CDR3: CSAIAGTSGGYEQFF. The DNA of the CDR3 is TGCAGTGCCATCGCCGGGACTAGCGGGGGCTACGAGCAGTTCTTC.

This clonotype was seen a single time. This chain links TRBV9 with TRBJ2-5; D not resolved. CDR3 size: 13 residues. Germline V gives CDR1 SGDLS, CDR2 YYNGEE. Trimming took 4 bases from V and 11 from J, leaving 18 bases between them. The CDR3 loop is CASSREAITEQYF. CDR3 DNA: TGTGCCAGCAGCCGAGAGGCTATTACGGAGCAGTACTTC.

The genes are TRBV9 and TRBJ2-1; TRBD2 aligns across 11 bases. The CDR3 covers 19 residues. Germline V gives CDR1 SGDLS, CDR2 YYNGEE. J gave up 0 bases and V 0 bases, and 8 bases lay outside the gene matches. In nucleotides, the CDR3 is TGTGCCAGCAGCGTAGGTAGCGGGAGGGCCCAGAGCTCCTACAATGAGCAGTTCTTC. Its translation is CASSVGSGRAQSSYNEQFF.

The chain links TRBV7-9 to TRBJ2-2, with a weak D call TRBD2 (5 bases). CDR3 size: 14 residues. Trimming stripped 3 bases from V and 4 bases from J, with 9 bases between. From germline, CDR1 is SEHNR and CDR2 FQNEAQ (reference sequence). CDR3 coding DNA: TGTGCCAGCAGCTTGGCTAGCAGCACCGGGGAGCTGTTTTTT. As protein: CASSLASSTGELFF. Filled out from reference TRBV7-9 and TRBJ2-2, the complete variable domain reads DTGVSQNPRHKITKRGQNVTFRCDPISEHNRLYWYRQTLGQGPEFLTYFQNEAQLEKSRLLSDRFSAERPKGSFSTLEIQRTEQGDSAMYLCASSLASSTGELFFGEGSRLTVL.

The V and J genes are TRBV29-1 and TRBJ2-1; D ambiguous. Germline V gene sequence: CDR1 SQVTM, CDR2 ANQGSEA. The V end was cut by 3 bases, the J end by 0 bases, with 12 bases between. The CDR3 spans 15 residues. The CDR3 region is CSVDGTESSYNEQFF. CDR3 DNA sequence: TGCAGCGTTGACGGAACCGAAAGCTCCTACAATGAGCAGTTCTTC.

This clonotype turned up a few times. The chain uses TRBV25-1 and TRBJ1-5; 10 nucleotides align to TRBD1. The length of the CDR3 is 14 residues. The J segment lost 5 bases and the V segment lost 6 bases, leaving 4 bases of the junction unmatched. Germline V gene sequence: CDR1 MGHDK, CDR2 SYGVNS. The CDR3 coding sequence is TGTGCCAGCAGGGAGGGACAGGGGTATCAGCCCCAGCATTTT. Protein sequence: CASREGQGYQPQHF.

The CDR3 reads CASSTETGGANTGELFF. The CDR3 region has the DNA TGTGCCAGCAGCACAGAGACAGGGGGTGCGAACACCGGGGAGCTGTTTTTT. The chain combines TRBV7-6 with TRBJ2-2; 9 bases agree with TRBD1. The CDR3 has 17 residues. CDR1 is SGHVS and CDR2 is FNYEAQ in the germline V gene. Unmatched junction bases numbered 7, after V lost 5 bases and J lost 0 bases. The full variable domain, rest sourced from reference TRBV7-6 and TRBJ2-2, is GAGVSQSPRYKVTKRGQDVALRCDPISGHVSLYWYRQALGQGPEFLTYFNYEAQQDKSGLPNDRFSAERPEGSISTLTIQRTEQRDSAMYRCASSTETGGANTGELFFGEGSRLTVL.

This clonotype came up a few times. V is TRBV7-3 and J is TRBJ2-2; TRBD1 matches 7 bases. The germline CDR1 and CDR2 sequences are SGHTA and FQGTGA. CDR3 size: 15 residues. V lost 5 bases to trimming and J lost 7 bases; unmatched junction nucleotides: 10. In nucleotides, the CDR3 is TGTGCCAGCAGCCCACAGGGGCGGTTGGACGGGGAGCTGTTTTTT. Its protein product is CASSPQGRLDGELFF.

This clonotype came up a few times. The chain recombines TRBV9 with TRBJ1-4, with 7 bases fitting TRBD1. With V trimmed by 0 bases and J by 2 bases, 10 bases remained unmatched. There are 18 residues in the CDR3. Germline loops: CDR1 SGDLS, CDR2 YYNGEE. CDR3 nucleotides: TGTGCCAGCAGCGTAGAAGGGGGCTCGGTTGGGACTAATGAAAAACTGTTTTTT. Amino acid sequence: CASSVEGGSVGTNEKLFF.

This clonotype was recorded once. The chain recombines TRBV27 with TRBJ1-2; perhaps TRBD1 as D (5 bases). CDR3 size: 15 residues. The germline V gene has CDR1 MNHEY and CDR2 SMNVEV (reference sequence). Between the trimmed V and J ends, which lost 6 bases and 0 bases, there was a span of 14 bases. The CDR3: CASSQGPTSNYGYTF. In nucleotides, the CDR3 is TGTGCCAGCAGCCAGGGTCCCACCTCTAACTATGGCTACACCTTC.

CDR3 bases: TGTGCCAGCAGTTTAAATCGTCGCTCGGTCCATGACGAGCAGTACTTC. Translating gives CASSLNRRSVHDEQYF. The chain combines TRBV27 with TRBJ2-7; D unclear. Germline V gives CDR1 MNHEY, CDR2 SMNVEV (reference sequence). Trimming removed 2 bases from V and 5 bases from J, with 19 bases in between. This CDR3 has 16 amino acids.

This clonotype has just a few counts. The rearrangement joins TRBV4-2 to TRBJ1-4; 7 nucleotides match TRBD1. This CDR3 contains 17 residues. Germline-derived CDR1 and CDR2 are LGHNA and YNFKEQ. The junction had 4 bases not matched to a gene; V was cut back by 0 bases and J by 0 bases. CDR3 sequence reads: CASSQEWQGATNEKLFF. The CDR3 DNA reads TGTGCCAGCAGCCAAGAATGGCAGGGGGCAACTAATGAAAAACTGTTTTTT.

This clonotype was picked up a small number of times. The chain is built from TRBV7-9 and TRBJ2-5; 11 nucleotides line up with TRBD1. The V segment lost 9 bases and the J segment 5 bases; nucleotides outside the gene matches: 5. The germline gives CDR1 SEHNR, CDR2 FQNEAQ (reference sequence). The CDR3 runs 13 residues. This CDR3 is CARGQGAAETQYF. As DNA, the CDR3 is TGTGCCAGAGGACAGGGGGCCGCGGAGACCCAGTACTTC. Full variable domain (outside the CDR3, taken from reference TRBV7-9 and TRBJ2-5): DTGVSQNPRHKITKRGQNVTFRCDPISEHNRLYWYRQTLGQGPEFLTYFQNEAQLEKSRLLSDRFSAERPKGSFSTLEIQRTEQGDSAMYLCARGQGAAETQYFGPGTRLLVL.

The chain has TRBV9 and TRBJ2-1; D is undetermined. CDR1 is SGDLS and CDR2 is YYNGEE in the germline V gene. CDR3 length: 17 amino acids. Trimming stripped 6 bases from V and 5 bases from J, with 24 bases between. CDR3 residues: CASILPSRPHGNNEQFF. Written as DNA, the CDR3 is TGTGCCAGCATCCTCCCCTCGAGGCCTCATGGGAACAATGAGCAGTTCTTC.

The CDR3 sequence: CASSVDVRGLMNTEAFF. The CDR3, as DNA: TGTGCCAGCAGCGTAGACGTGAGGGGCCTCATGAACACTGAAGCTTTCTTT. This chain connects TRBV9 to TRBJ1-1, with D perhaps matching TRBD1 (5 bases). CDR1 SGDLS and CDR2 YYNGEE come from the germline V gene. The ends were cut back, 0 bases at V and 0 bases at J, with 15 bases in the middle. CDR3 length equals 17 residues.

This clonotype showed up just a few times. V usage is TRBV10-3 and J usage is TRBJ2-7, with a weak D call TRBD1 (6 bases). Trimming took off 0 bases at V and 5 bases at J, with 14 bases between the two ends. CDR1 is ENHRY, CDR2 SYGVKD, per germline. CDR3 length equals 15 residues. The CDR3 protein is CAISESDTRGHEQYF. The DNA of the CDR3 is TGTGCCATCAGTGAGTCGGATACCAGGGGCCACGAGCAGTACTTC.

The rearrangement links TRBV9 to TRBJ1-3; D gene uncertain. V was trimmed by 0 bases and J by 0 bases, leaving 10 bases between them. CDR1 and CDR2 (germline): SGDLS, YYNGEE. There are 16 residues in the CDR3. The DNA for the CDR3 is TGTGCCAGCAGCGTAGCTACGACCTCCTCTGGAAACACCATATATTTT. Translation: CASSVATTSSGNTIYF.

This clonotype was seen a handful of times. The J gene is TRBJ1-3, the V gene TRBV13; no clear D. The CDR3 runs to 13 residues. V lost 2 bases, J lost 4 bases, and 6 bases lay in between. Germline V lookup: CDR1 PRHDT, CDR2 FYEKMQ (reference sequence). CDR3 sequence (DNA): TGTGCCAGCAGCTTAAAACAGGGAAACACCATATATTTT. Residues: CASSLKQGNTIYF. Drawing the rest from reference TRBV13 and TRBJ1-3, the complete variable domain is AAGVIQSPRHLIKEKRETATLKCYPIPRHDTVYWYQQGPGQDPQFLISFYEKMQSDKGSIPDRFSAQQFSDYHSELNMSSLELGDSALYFCASSLKQGNTIYFGEGSWLTVV.